The present T cell receptor (beta chain) was sequenced within a study of tumor and adjacent non-tumor tissue in lung cancer. On the study more broadly: On average, productive TCRbeta reads reached roughly 4.2 million per sample. Findings of the study overall: Compared with tumor, normal lung showed significantly lower TCR diversity.

About this clonotype itself: What it recognizes is unknown.

V was pared by 2 bases and J by 0 bases, with 12 bases of the junction left unmatched. The CDR3 consists of 19 residues. Germline-derived CDR1 and CDR2 are SGHRS and YFSETQ. RNA was extracted from bulk tissue without any cell sorting. A modified ARM-PCR protocol with three rounds of nested PCR amplified TCRbeta. Using its own MiXCR run on the multiplex PCR reads, TCRdb lists one record per CDR3 protein. The sample records about 200,000 distinct CDR3 sequences, around 71% being singletons. Input material: lung tumor tissue. The receptor comes from a man aged 55 to 69 with non-small cell lung cancer. The genes are TRBV5-1 and TRBJ2-2; 8 bases line up with TRBD2. CDR3 protein: CASSFRPIGGDANTGELFF. CDR3 sequence (DNA): TGCGCCAGCAGCTTCAGGCCTATCGGGGGGGACGCGAACACCGGGGAGCTGTTTTTT.